This T cell receptor (beta chain) is from a study of T cell responses to AZD1222 COVID-19 vaccine. Germline V gene data show CDR1 as SEHNR and CDR2 as FQNEAQ (reference sequence). V was pared by 2 bases and J by 8 bases, with 13 bases between. The CDR3 has 14 residues. The repertoire was sequenced with immunoSEQ multiplex PCR; TCRdb's copy has only in-frame clones and lacks some. Among some 120,000 clones listed, 92% were seen once. Study-wide findings and caveats: The study found Spike-specific TCR breadth and depth rose after two AZD1222 doses.

As to this clone: Its antigen is as yet unknown.

The rearrangement links TRBV7-9 to TRBJ2-4; the D gene is possibly TRBD1 (5 bases). This clonotype was sampled from an adult in good health. The sequenced sample was peripheral blood, obtained on day 0 of AZD1222 vaccination. The CDR3 DNA reads as TGTGCCAGCAGCTTAAGGCAGGGTAACGACATTCAGTACTTC. It yields the protein CASSLRQGNDIQYF.